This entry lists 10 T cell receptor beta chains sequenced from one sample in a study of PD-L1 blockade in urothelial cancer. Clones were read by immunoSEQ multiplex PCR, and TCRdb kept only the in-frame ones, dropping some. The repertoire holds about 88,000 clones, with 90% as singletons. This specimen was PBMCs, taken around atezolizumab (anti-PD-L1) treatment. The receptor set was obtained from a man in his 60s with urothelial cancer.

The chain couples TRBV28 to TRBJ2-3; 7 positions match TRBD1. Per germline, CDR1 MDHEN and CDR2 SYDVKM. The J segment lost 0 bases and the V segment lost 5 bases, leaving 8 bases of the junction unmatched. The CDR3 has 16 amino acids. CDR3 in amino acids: CASSPAGGESTDTQYF. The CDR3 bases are TGTGCCAGCAGTCCCGCAGGGGGTGAGAGCACAGATACGCAGTATTTT.

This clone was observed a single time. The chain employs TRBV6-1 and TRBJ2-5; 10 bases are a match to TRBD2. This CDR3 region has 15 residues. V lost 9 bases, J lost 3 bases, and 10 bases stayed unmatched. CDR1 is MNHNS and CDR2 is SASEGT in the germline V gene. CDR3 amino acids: CASTSERGGEETQYF. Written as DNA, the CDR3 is TGTGCCAGTACCTCGGAGCGGGGGGGAGAAGAGACCCAGTACTTC.

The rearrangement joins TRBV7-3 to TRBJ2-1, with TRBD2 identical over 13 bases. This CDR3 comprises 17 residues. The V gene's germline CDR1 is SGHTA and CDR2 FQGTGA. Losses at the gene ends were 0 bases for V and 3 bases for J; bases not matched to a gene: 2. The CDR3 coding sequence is TGTGCCAGCAGCTTAACACTAGCGGGGGGGGGCTACAATGAGCAGTTCTTC. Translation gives CASSLTLAGGGYNEQFF.

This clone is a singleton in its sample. CDR3 loop: CASSFSGSYSYEQYF. CDR3 nucleotide sequence: TGTGCCAGCAGCTTCTCGGGTTCTTACTCCTACGAGCAGTACTTC. The chain carries TRBV7-2 and TRBJ2-7; D unclear. Deletions cut 3 bases from V and 0 bases from J, with 12 bases between. From germline, CDR1 is SGHTA and CDR2 FQGNSA. The CDR3 spans 15 residues.

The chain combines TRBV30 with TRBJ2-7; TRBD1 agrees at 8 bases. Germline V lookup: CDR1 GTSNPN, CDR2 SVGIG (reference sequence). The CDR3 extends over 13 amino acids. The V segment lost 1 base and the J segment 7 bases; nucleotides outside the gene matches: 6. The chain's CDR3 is CAWSAARGLEQYF. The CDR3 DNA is TGTGCCTGGAGTGCGGCCAGGGGGCTTGAGCAGTACTTC.

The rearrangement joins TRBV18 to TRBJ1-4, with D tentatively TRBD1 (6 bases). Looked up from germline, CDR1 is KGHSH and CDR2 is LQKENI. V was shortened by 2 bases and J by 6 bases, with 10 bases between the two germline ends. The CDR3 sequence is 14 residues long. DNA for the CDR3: TGTGCCAGCTCACCAGGCAGGGGCGATGAAAAACTGTTTTTT. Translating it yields CASSPGRGDEKLFF.

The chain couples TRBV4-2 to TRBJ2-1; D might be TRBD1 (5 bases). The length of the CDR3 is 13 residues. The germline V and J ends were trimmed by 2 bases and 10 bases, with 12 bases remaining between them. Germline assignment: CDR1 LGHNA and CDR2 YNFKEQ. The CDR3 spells CASSQSDTGEQFF. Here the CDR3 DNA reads TGTGCCAGCAGCCAATCGGACACCGGGGAGCAGTTCTTC.

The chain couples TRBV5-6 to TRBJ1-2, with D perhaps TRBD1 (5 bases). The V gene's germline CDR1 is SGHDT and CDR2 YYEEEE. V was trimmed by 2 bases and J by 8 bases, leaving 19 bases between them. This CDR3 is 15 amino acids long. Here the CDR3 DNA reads TGTGCCAGCAGCTTCGTCAAAAGGGCAGGGTACGGCTACACCTTC. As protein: CASSFVKRAGYGYTF.

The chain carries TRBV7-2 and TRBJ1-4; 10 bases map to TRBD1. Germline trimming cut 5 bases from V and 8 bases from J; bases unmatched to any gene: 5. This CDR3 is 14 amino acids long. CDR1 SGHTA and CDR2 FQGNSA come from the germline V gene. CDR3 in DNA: TGTGCCAGCAGCGGCGGGACAGGGGAGGAAAAACTGTTTTTT. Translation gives CASSGGTGEEKLFF.

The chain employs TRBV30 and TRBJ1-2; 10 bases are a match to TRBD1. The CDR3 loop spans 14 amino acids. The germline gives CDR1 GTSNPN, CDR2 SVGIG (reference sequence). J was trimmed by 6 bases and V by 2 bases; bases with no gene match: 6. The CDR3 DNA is TGTGCCTGGAGTTTCCAGACAGGGGGCCATGGCTACACCTTC. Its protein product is CAWSFQTGGHGYTF.